The T cell receptor (beta chain) under discussion was sequenced for a study of T cells after yellow fever vaccination. As TCR cDNA was made by 5'RACE template switching, a universal primer site and UMIs were added. TCRdb re-analysed the 5' RACE reads in MiXCR, keeping a single row per CDR3 protein. The table records about 300,000 distinct CDR3 sequences, approximately 7% of them present only once. This clonotype came up a few times. The antigen remains unidentified. General study results and limits: Among all clonotypes, a small share was observed in both CD4 and CD8 compartments. Secondary responses were weaker yet peaked faster, day 5 versus 15.

This material consisted of PBMCs, taken more than 40 days after the first yellow fever vaccination. The clonotype originates from a man younger than 35 who received the YFV17D yellow fever vaccine.

CDR3 bases: TGCGCCAGCAGCAATGAAAGGGGGCTCCGGGCTGAAAAACTGTTTTTT. Protein product: CASSNERGLRAEKLFF. This rearrangement joins TRBV5-1 to TRBJ1-4; 7 bases fit TRBD1. Unmatched junction bases numbered 13, after V lost 4 bases and J lost 7 bases. This CDR3 is 16 amino acids long. In germline, CDR1 is SGHRS, CDR2 YFSETQ.